One sample yielded the 18 T cell receptor beta chains listed below, sequenced in a study of CD8 T cells in ankylosing spondylitis. Antigens of these TCRs are unknown. General study findings and limits: What appeared characteristic of ankylosing spondylitis blood was a TCR beta motif of fewer than ten highly homologous variants.

TCRdb re-called the 5' RACE reads with MiXCR, one entry per CDR3 protein. This sample has approximately 300,000 distinct CDR3 sequences, with 7.5% to 9% found just once. Sequenced: blood, either unsorted or a sorted T cell fraction (not recorded which). These receptor sequences come from a male donor with ankylosing spondylitis.

In this sample, this clonotype turned up many times. The genes are TRBV6-1 and TRBJ2-7, with TRBD1 identical over 8 bases. With V trimmed by 8 bases and J by 6 bases, 18 bases remained unmatched. This CDR3 is 16 amino acids long. In germline, CDR1 is MNHNS, CDR2 SASEGT. The DNA of the CDR3 is TGTGCCAGCGCTCCAACTAGGAGGACAGGGTCGACCGAGCAGTACTTC. Amino acid sequence: CASAPTRRTGSTEQYF.

The chain is built from TRBV5-1 and TRBJ2-5; no reliable D call. Per the germline V gene, CDR1 is SGHRS and CDR2 is YFSETQ. The CDR3 is 14 residues long. The germline V and J ends were trimmed by 0 bases and 4 bases, with 10 bases remaining between them. CDR3 DNA sequence: TGCGCCAGCAGCTTGGAGAGGCTCCGAGAGACCCAGTACTTC. Translation gives CASSLERLRETQYF.

DNA for the CDR3: TGTGCCAGCAGTAGGGACTGGCCTACCCAAGAGACCCAGTACTTC. Translated, it gives CASSRDWPTQETQYF. V usage is TRBV6-2 or TRBV6-3 and J usage is TRBJ2-5, with D maybe TRBD2 (6 bases). Trimming took 5 bases from V and 1 from J, leaving 14 bases between them. The germline V gene has CDR1 MNHEY and CDR2 SVGEGT. This CDR3 spans 15 amino acids.

This clonotype came up a few times. The genes are TRBV3-1 and TRBJ1-4, with D possibly matching TRBD1 (6 bases). CDR3 length equals 16 residues. Trimming pared 0 bases from V and 11 bases from J, leaving 19 bases between. Germline V gene data show CDR1 as LGHDT and CDR2 as YNNKEL (reference sequence). CDR3: CASSQDLVNRVGKLFF. The CDR3 DNA sequence: TGTGCCAGCAGCCAAGATCTCGTTAACAGGGTGGGGAAACTGTTTTTT.

This clonotype was seen many times. The chain couples TRBV5-1 to TRBJ1-4, with D uncertain. This CDR3 is 11 amino acids long. The V gene's germline CDR1 is SGHRS and CDR2 YFSETQ. Trimming cost V 4 bases and J 7 bases, with 5 bases left between them. The CDR3 sequence: CASSAGEKLFF. CDR3 coding DNA: TGCGCCAGCAGCGCCGGTGAAAAACTGTTTTTT. Drawing the rest from reference TRBV5-1 and TRBJ1-4, the complete variable domain is KAGVTQTPRYLIKTRGQQVTLSCSPISGHRSVSWYQQTPGQGLQFLFEYFSETQRNKGNFPGRFSGRQFSNSRSEMNVSTLELGDSALYLCASSAGEKLFFGSGTQLSVL.

V gene TRBV12-3 or TRBV12-4 combines with J gene TRBJ2-1; 8 nucleotides agree with TRBD2. The length of the CDR3 is 15 residues. V was pared by 5 bases and J by 7 bases, with 10 bases of the junction left unmatched. The CDR3 sequence: CASSLGLATGNEQFF. The DNA of the CDR3 is TGTGCCAGCAGTCTAGGACTAGCCACAGGGAATGAGCAGTTCTTC.

This chain joins TRBV5-1 and TRBJ2-7; D gene uncertain. CDR3 length: 14 residues. The germline V and J ends were trimmed by 3 bases and 4 bases, with 14 bases remaining between them. The germline V gene has CDR1 SGHRS and CDR2 YFSETQ. The DNA for the CDR3 is TGCGCCAGCAGCTCCCTGGGCACAACTTACGAGCAGTACTTC. It codes for CASSSLGTTYEQYF.

The chain has TRBV4-2 and TRBJ2-3; no clear D gene. V lost 4 bases, J lost 2 bases, and 19 bases lay in between. Germline loops: CDR1 LGHNA, CDR2 YNFKEQ. The CDR3 is made up of 17 amino acids. The CDR3 protein is CASSLTMGGRSTDTQYF. The CDR3, as DNA: TGTGCCAGCAGCCTAACCATGGGCGGCAGATCCACAGATACGCAGTATTTT.

The genes are TRBV20-1 and TRBJ1-5; D perhaps matches TRBD1 (6 bases). This CDR3 region has 14 residues. Germline-derived CDR1 and CDR2 are DFQATT and SNEGSKA (reference sequence). The V end lost 0 bases, the J end lost 9 bases, and 15 bases lay between the germline ends. DNA of the CDR3: TGCAGTGCTAGAGATGGGGACATCGATTGGCCCCAGCATTTT. This gives the protein CSARDGDIDWPQHF.

This clonotype was observed a few times. The rearrangement joins TRBV9 to TRBJ2-1, with 8 positions matching TRBD2. The CDR3 totals 13 residues. CDR1 SGDLS and CDR2 YYNGEE come from the germline V gene. The V gene end was trimmed by 0 bases and the J gene end by 9 bases; junction bases not matched to a gene: 2. CDR3 amino acids: CASSVGTSPEQFF. In DNA, the CDR3 is TGTGCCAGCAGCGTAGGGACTAGCCCTGAGCAGTTCTTC. Supplemented by reference TRBV9 and TRBJ2-1, the full variable domain reads DSGVTQTPKHLITATGQRVTLRCSPRSGDLSVYWYQQSLDQGLQFLIQYYNGEERAKGNILERFSAQQFPDLHSELNLSSLELGDSALYFCASSVGTSPEQFFGPGTRLTVL.

There are a few counts of this clonotype. The chain carries TRBV12-3 or TRBV12-4 and TRBJ1-1; D might be TRBD1 (5 bases). CDR3 size: 14 residues. Trimming took 3 bases from V and 0 from J, leaving 8 bases between them. CDR3 coding DNA: TGTGCCAGCAGTTTTGACAGAATGAACACTGAAGCTTTCTTT. Its protein is CASSFDRMNTEAFF.

This clonotype was seen a few times. J is TRBJ2-5 and V is TRBV3-1; 12 bases match TRBD2. With 4 bases clipped from V and 3 bases from J, the junction kept 6 bases outside the gene matches. Germline CDR1 reads LGHDT; CDR2 reads YNNKEL (reference sequence). This CDR3 has 16 amino acids. CDR3 sequence (DNA): TGTGCCAGCAGCCTTGGCCCTAGCGGGAGGGAAGAGACCCAGTACTTC. Protein: CASSLGPSGREETQYF.

This clonotype has at least ten counts. The CDR3 spells CASSSIRGAPYNEQFF. The CDR3 coding sequence is TGTGCCAGCAGCTCCATAAGGGGGGCCCCCTACAATGAGCAGTTCTTC. The rearrangement uses TRBV7-9 and TRBJ2-1, with D perhaps matching TRBD1 or TRBD2 (6 bases each). The V gene's germline CDR1 is SEHNR and CDR2 FQNEAQ (reference sequence). This CDR3 comprises 16 residues. V was pared by 4 bases and J by 2 bases, with 15 bases between.

The chain couples TRBV19 to TRBJ2-7, with 7 bases that match TRBD2. Germline V gives CDR1 LNHDA, CDR2 SQIVND (reference sequence). V gave up 0 bases and J gave up 6 bases; unmatched junction bases: 5. The length of the CDR3 is 14 residues. CDR3 nucleotide sequence: TGTGCCAGTAGTATAGATCGGGACTATCGCGAGCAGTACTTC. Its protein product is CASSIDRDYREQYF.

The genes are TRBV20-1 and TRBJ2-1; the match to TRBD2 covers 8 bases. Germline V gives CDR1 DFQATT, CDR2 SNEGSKA (reference sequence). Losses at the gene ends were 6 bases for V and 2 bases for J; bases not matched to a gene: 6. This CDR3 comprises 14 residues. As DNA, the CDR3 is TGCAGTGCGGATAGCGGGATAGCCTACAATGAGCAGTTCTTC. This sequence encodes CSADSGIAYNEQFF.

In the case of this clonotype: The DNA is left out, because the CDR3 cannot be placed on it with certainty; the CDR3 is given as TCRdb lists it. J is TRBJ2-5 and V is TRBV27; TRBD1, as called in the table, went unchecked against the DNA. Germline V gives CDR1 MNHEY, CDR2 SMNVEV (reference sequence). Ends included, the CDR3 has 14 residues. The CDR3 loop is CASSFGQGAQHRYF.

This clonotype was recorded many times. V gene TRBV2 combines with J gene TRBJ1-1; a possible D gene is TRBD1 (6 bases). The germline V gene encodes CDR1 SNHLY and CDR2 FYNNEI. V was trimmed by 2 bases and J by 1 base, leaving 17 bases between them. This CDR3 has 17 residues. The CDR3 spells CASSETPVTGSNTEAFF. In DNA form, the CDR3 reads TGTGCCAGCAGTGAAACCCCTGTGACAGGTTCGAACACTGAAGCTTTCTTT.

The V and J genes are TRBV6-2 or TRBV6-3 and TRBJ2-1, with a weak D call TRBD1 (6 bases). The ends were cut back, 2 bases at V and 0 bases at J, with 17 bases in the middle. The CDR3 has 18 residues. Germline CDR1 and CDR2: MNHEY and SVGEGT. CDR3 DNA: TGTGCCAGCAGTTACCCTTCGACAGGTTTTTTCTCCTACAATGAGCAGTTCTTC. As protein: CASSYPSTGFFSYNEQFF.